This T cell receptor (beta chain) stems from a study of CD8 T cells in Susac syndrome. V was pared by 8 bases and J by 1 base, with 8 bases between. The CDR3 spans 12 residues. Germline V gives CDR1 MNHEY, CDR2 SVGEGT. Controls were age- and sex-matched healthy donors. Reverse transcription of roughly 0.45 to 1 ug RNA was performed with random hexamers. TCRdb itself ran the immunoSEQ multiplex PCR reads through MiXCR, one entry per CDR3 protein. The sample carries roughly 200,000 distinct CDR3 sequences, 85% to 95% recorded once. This chain uses TRBV6-2 or TRBV6-3 with TRBJ1-2; no reliable D call. The TCR originated in a human donor in good health. The sample taken for sequencing was CD4+ T cells from PBMCs. CDR3: CASGEFNYGYTF. CDR3 nucleotides: TGTGCCAGCGGGGAGTTTAACTATGGCTACACCTTC.